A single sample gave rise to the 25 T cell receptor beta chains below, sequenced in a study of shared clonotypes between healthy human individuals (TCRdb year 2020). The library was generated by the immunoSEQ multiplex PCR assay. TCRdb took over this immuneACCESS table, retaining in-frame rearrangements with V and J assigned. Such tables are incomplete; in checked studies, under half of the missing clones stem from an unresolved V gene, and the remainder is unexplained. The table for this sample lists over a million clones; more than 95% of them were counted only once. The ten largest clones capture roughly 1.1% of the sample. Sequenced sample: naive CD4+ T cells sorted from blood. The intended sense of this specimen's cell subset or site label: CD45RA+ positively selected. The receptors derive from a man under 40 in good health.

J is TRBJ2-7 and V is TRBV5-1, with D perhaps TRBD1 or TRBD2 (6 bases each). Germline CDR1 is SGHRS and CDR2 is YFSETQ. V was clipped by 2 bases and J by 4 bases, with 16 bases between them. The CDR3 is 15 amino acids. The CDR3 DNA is TGCGCCAGCAGCTTATTAGGAGGGGGTCGGTACGAGCAGTACTTC. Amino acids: CASSLLGGGRYEQYF.

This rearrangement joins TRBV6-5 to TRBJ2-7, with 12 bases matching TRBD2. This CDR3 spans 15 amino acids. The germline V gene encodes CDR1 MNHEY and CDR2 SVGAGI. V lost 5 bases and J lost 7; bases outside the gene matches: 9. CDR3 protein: CASSNRLAGEREQYF. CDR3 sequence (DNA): TGTGCCAGCAGTAACCGACTAGCGGGAGAAAGGGAGCAGTACTTC.

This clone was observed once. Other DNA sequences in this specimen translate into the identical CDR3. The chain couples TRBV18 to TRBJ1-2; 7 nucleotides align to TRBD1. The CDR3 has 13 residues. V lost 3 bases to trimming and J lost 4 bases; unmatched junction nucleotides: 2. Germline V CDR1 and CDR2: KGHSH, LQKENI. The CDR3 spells CASSPQGGYGYTF. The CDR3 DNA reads TGTGCCAGCTCACCCCAGGGGGGCTATGGCTACACCTTC.

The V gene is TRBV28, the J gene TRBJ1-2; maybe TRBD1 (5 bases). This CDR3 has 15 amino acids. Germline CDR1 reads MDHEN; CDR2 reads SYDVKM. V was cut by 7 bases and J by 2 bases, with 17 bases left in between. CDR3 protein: CASTHRGVSNYGYTF. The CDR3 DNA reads TGTGCCAGCACCCACCGGGGGGTTTCGAACTATGGCTACACCTTC.

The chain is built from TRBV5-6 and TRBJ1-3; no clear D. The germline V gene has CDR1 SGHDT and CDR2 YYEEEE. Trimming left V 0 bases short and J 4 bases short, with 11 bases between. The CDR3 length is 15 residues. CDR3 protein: CASSLGAFGGNTIYF. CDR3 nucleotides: TGTGCCAGCAGCTTGGGGGCATTTGGGGGAAACACCATATATTTT.

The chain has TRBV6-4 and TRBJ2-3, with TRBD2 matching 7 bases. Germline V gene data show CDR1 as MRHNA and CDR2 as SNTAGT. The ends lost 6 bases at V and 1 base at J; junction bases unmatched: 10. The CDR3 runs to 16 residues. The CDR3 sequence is CASSPLAGSGTDTQYF. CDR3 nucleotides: TGTGCCAGCAGCCCCTTAGCGGGTAGCGGCACAGATACGCAGTATTTT.

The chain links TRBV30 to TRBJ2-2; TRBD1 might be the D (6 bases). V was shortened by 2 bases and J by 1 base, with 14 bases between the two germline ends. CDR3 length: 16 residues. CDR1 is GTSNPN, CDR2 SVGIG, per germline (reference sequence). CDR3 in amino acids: CAWSQPGHENTGELFF. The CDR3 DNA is TGTGCCTGGAGTCAACCGGGACATGAGAACACCGGGGAGCTGTTTTTT.

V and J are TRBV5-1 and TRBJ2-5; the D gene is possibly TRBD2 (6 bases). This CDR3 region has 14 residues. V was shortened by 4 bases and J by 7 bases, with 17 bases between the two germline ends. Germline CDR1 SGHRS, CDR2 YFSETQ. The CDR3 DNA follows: TGCGCCAGCAGCGACCCCGGGAGCCCATGGACCCAGTACTTC. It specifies CASSDPGSPWTQYF.

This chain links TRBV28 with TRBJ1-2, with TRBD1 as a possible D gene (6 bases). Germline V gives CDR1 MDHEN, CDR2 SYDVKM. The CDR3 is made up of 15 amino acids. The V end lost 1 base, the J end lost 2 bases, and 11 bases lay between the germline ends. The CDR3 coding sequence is TGTGCCAGCAGTTTATCGGACAGACGAAACTATGGCTACACCTTC. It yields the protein CASSLSDRRNYGYTF.

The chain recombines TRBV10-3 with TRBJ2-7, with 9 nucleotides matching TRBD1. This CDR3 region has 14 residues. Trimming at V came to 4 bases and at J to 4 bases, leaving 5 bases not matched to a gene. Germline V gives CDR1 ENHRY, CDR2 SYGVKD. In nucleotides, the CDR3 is TGTGCCATCAGTGGGACAGGGGCGACATACGAGCAGTACTTC. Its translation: CAISGTGATYEQYF.

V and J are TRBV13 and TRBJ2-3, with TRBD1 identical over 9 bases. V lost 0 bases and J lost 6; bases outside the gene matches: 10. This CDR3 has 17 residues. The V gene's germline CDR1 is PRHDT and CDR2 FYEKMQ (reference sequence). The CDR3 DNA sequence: TGTGCCAGCAGCTTAGGACCGGGACAGGGAGTTACGGATACGCAGTATTTT. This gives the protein CASSLGPGQGVTDTQYF.

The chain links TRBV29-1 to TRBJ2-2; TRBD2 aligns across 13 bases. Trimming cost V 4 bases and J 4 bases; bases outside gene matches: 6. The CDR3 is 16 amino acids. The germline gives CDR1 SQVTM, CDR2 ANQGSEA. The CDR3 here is CSVVLAGGPGTGELFF. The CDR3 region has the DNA TGCAGCGTTGTACTAGCGGGAGGGCCTGGCACCGGGGAGCTGTTTTTT.

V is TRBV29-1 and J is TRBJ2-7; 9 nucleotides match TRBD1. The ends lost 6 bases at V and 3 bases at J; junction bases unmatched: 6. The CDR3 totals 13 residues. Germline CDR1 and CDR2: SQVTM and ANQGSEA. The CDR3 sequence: CSVRGTGNYEQYF. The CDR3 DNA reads TGCAGCGTGAGAGGGACAGGGAACTACGAGCAGTACTTC.

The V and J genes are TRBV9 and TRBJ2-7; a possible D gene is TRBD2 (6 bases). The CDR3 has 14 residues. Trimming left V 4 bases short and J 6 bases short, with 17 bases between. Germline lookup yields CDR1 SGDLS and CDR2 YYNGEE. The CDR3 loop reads CASSPLLTAGEQYF. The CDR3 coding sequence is TGTGCCAGCAGCCCCCTACTGACAGCGGGCGAGCAGTACTTC.

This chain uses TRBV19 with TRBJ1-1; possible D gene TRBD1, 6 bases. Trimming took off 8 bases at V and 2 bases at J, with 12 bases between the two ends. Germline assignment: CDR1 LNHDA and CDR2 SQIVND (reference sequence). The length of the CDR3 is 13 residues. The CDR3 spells CASDGQSNTEAFF. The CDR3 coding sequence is TGTGCCAGTGATGGACAGTCCAACACTGAAGCTTTCTTT.

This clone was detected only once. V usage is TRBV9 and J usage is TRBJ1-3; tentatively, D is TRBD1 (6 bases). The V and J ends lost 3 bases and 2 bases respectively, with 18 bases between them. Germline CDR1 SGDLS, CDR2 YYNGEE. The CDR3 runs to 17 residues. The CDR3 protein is CASSARPLEGAGNTIYF. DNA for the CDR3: TGTGCCAGCAGCGCCCGACCTCTGGAGGGGGCTGGAAACACCATATATTTT.

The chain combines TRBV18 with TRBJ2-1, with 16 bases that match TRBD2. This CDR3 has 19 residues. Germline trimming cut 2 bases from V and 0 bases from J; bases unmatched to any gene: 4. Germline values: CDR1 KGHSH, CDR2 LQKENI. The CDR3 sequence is CASSPGTSGRDSSYNEQFF. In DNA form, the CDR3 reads TGTGCCAGCTCACCAGGGACTAGCGGGAGGGACAGCTCCTACAATGAGCAGTTCTTC.

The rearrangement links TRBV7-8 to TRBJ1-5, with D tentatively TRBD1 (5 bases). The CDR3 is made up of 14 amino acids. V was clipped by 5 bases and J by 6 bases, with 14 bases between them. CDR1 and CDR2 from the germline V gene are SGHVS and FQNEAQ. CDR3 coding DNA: TGTGCCAGCAGCCCCCTCAGGGAACCTCAGCCCCAGCATTTT. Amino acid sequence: CASSPLREPQPQHF.

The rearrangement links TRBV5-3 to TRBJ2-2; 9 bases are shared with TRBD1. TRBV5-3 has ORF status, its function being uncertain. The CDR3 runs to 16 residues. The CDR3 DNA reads TGTGTCTCCAATAAGACCTGGACAGGGGATCCCGGGGAGCTGTTTTTT. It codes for CVSNKTWTGDPGELFF.

For the CDR3, the DNA is TGTGCCAGCAGCTTAGGGGTAAGCTCCTACGAGCAGTACTTC. Translation: CASSLGVSSYEQYF. The chain recombines TRBV11-2 with TRBJ2-7; D gene uncertain. This CDR3 is built from 14 residues. Trimming stripped 1 base from V and 0 bases from J, with 7 bases between. Germline CDR1 SGHAT, CDR2 FQNNGV. Supplemented by reference TRBV11-2 and TRBJ2-7, the full variable domain reads EAGVAQSPRYKIIEKRQSVAFWCNPISGHATLYWYQQILGQGPKLLIQFQNNGVVDDSQLPKDRFSAERLKGVDSTLKIQPAKLEDSAVYLCASSLGVSSYEQYFGPGTRLTVT.

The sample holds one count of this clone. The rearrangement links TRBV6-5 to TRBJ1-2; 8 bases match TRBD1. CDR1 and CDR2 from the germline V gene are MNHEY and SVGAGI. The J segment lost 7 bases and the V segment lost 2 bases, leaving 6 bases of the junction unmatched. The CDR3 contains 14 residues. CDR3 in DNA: TGTGCCAGCAGTTACGTCAGGGGGCGCGGTGGCTACACCTTC. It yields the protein CASSYVRGRGGYTF.

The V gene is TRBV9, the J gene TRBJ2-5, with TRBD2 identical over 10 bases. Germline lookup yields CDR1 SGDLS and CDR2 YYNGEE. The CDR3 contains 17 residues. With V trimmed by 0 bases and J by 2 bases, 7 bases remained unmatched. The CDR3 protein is CASSVAIVAGGQETQYF. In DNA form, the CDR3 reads TGTGCCAGCAGCGTAGCTATAGTAGCGGGAGGACAAGAGACCCAGTACTTC.

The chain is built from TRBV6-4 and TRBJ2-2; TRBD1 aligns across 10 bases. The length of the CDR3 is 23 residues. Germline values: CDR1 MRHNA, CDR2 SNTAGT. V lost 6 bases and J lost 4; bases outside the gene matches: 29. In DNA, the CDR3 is TGTGCCAGCAGGGACCGGGACAGGGGTTTGAAGTGGGGCGGGAGCTTGGCCACCGGGGAGCTGTTTTTT. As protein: CASRDRDRGLKWGGSLATGELFF.

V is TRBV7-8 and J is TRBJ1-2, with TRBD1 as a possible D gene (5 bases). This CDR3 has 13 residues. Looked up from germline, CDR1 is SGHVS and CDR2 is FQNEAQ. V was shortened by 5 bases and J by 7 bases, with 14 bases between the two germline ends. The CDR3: CASSQHRGAGYTF. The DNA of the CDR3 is TGTGCCAGCAGCCAGCATCGGGGCGCTGGCTACACCTTC.

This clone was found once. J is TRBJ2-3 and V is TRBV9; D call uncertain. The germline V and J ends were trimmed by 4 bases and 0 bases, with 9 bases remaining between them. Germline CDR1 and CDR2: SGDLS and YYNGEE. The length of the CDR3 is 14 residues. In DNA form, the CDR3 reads TGTGCCAGCAGCACCCGAGGAAGCACAGATACGCAGTATTTT. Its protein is CASSTRGSTDTQYF.